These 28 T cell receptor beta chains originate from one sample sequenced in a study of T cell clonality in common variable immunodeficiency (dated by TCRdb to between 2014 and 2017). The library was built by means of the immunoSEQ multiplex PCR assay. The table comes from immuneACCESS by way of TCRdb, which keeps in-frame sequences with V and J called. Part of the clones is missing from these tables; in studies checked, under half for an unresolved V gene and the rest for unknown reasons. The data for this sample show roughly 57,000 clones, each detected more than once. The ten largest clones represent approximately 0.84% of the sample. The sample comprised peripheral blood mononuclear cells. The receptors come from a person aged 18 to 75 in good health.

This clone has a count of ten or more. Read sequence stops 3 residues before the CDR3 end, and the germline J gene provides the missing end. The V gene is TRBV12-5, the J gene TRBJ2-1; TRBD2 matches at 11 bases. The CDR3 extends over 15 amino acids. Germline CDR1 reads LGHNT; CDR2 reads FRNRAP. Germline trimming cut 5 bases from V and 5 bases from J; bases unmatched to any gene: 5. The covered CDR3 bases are TGTGCTAGTGGTCGTCCGACTAGCGGGGACAATGAG. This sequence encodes CASGRPTSGDNE. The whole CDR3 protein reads CASGRPTSGDNEQFF.

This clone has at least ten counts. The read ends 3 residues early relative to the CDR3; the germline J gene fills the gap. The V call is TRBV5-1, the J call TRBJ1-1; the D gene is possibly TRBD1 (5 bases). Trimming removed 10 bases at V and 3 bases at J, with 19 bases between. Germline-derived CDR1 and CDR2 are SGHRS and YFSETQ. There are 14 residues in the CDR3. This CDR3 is CAHPTGVGDTEAFF. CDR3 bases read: TGCGCCCACCCCACGGGGGTCGGGGACACTGAA.

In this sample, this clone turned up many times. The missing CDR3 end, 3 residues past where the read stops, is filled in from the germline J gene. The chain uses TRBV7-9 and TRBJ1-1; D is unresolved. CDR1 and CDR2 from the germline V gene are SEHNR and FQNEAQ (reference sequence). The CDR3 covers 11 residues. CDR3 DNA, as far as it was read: TGTGCCAGCAGCCTGCCGCCGGGG. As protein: CASSLPPG. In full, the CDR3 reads CASSLPPGAFF.

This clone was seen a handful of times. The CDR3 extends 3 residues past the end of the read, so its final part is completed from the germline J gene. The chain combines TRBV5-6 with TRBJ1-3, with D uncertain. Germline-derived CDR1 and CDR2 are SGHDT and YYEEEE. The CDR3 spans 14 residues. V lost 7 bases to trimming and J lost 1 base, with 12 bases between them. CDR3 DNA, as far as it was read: TGTGCCAGCGGCTCCGGACTTTCTGGAAACACC. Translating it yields CASGSGLSGNT. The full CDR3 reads CASGSGLSGNTIYF.

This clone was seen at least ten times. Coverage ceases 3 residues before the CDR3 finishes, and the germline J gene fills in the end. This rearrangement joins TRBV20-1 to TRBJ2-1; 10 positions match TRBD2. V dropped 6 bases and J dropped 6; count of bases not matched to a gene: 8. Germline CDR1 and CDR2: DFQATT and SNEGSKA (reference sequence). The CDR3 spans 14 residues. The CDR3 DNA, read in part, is TGCAGTGCCGCCGGGACTAGCGCTTTCAATGAG. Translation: CSAAGTSAFNE. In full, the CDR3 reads CSAAGTSAFNEQFF.

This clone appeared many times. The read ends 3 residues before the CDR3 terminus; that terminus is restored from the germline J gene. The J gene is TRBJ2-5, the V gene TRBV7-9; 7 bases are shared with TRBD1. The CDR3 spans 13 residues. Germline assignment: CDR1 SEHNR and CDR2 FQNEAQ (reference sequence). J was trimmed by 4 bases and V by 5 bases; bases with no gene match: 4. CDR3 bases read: TGTGCCAGCAGCCCCTACAGGGGAGAGACC. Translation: CASSPYRGET. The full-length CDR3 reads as CASSPYRGETQYF.

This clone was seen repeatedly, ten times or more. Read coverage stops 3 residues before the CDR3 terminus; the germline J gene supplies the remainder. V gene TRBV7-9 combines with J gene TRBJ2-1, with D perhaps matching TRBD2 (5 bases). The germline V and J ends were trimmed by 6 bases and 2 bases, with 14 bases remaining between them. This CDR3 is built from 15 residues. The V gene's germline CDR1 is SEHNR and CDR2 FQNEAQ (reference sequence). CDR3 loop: CASSPPGLTYNEQFF. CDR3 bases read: TGTGCCAGCAGTCCTCCCGGACTGACCTACAATGAG.

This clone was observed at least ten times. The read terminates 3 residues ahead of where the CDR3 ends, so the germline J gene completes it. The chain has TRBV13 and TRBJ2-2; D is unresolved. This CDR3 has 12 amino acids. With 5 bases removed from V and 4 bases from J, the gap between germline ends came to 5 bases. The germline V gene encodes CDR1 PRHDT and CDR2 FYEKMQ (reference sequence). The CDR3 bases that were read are TGTGCCAGCAGCGGCGGCACCGGGGAG. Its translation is CASSGGTGE. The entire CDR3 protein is CASSGGTGELFF.

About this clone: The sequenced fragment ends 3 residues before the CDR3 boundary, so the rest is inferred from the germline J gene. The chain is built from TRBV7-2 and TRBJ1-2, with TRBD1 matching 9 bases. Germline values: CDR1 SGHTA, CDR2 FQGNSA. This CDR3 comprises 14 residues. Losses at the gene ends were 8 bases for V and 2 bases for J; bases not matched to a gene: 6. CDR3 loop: CASRQGDKNYGYTF. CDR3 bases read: TGTGCCAGCCGACAGGGGGACAAGAACTATGGC.

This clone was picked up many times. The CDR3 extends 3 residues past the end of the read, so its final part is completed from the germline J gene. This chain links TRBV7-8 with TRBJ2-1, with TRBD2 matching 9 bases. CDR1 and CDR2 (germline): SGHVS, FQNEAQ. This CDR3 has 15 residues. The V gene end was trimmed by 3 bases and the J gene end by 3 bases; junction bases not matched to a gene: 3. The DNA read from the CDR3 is TGTGCCAGCAGCTTCGGTAGCGGGGGCTACAATGAG. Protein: CASSFGSGGYNE. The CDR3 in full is CASSFGSGGYNEQFF.

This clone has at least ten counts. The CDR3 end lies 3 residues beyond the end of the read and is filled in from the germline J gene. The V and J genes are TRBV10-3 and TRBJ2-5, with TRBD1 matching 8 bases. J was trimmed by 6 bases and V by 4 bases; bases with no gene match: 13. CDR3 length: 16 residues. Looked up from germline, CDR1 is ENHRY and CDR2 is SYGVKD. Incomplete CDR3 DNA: TGTGCCATCAGTGCGGCGGAAACAGGGGGTTTAAAGACC. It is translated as CAISAAETGGLKT. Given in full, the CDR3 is CAISAAETGGLKTQYF.

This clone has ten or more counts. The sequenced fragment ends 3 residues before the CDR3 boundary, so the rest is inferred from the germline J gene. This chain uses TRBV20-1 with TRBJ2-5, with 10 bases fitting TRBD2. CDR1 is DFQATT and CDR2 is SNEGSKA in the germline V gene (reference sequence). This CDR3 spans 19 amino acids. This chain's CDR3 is CSAIPNFDSGLAEIETQYF. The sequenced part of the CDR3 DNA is TGCAGCGCCATCCCCAATTTCGATTCCGGACTAGCGGAGATAGAGACC.

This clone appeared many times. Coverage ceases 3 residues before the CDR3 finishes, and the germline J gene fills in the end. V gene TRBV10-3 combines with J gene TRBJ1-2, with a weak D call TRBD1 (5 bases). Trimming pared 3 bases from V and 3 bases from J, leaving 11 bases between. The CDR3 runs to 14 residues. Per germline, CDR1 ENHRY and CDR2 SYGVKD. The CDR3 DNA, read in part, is TGTGCCATCAGTGAAGATGGCAGGGACTATGGC. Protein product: CAISEDGRDYG. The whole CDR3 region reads CAISEDGRDYGYTF.

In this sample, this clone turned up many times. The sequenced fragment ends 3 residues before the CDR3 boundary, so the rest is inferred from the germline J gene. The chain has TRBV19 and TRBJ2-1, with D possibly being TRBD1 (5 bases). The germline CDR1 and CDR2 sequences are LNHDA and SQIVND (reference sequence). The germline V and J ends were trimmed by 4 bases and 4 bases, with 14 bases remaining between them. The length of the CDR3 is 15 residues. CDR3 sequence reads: CASSRARVSYNEQFF. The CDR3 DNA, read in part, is TGTGCCAGTAGTAGAGCCAGGGTGTCATACAATGAG.

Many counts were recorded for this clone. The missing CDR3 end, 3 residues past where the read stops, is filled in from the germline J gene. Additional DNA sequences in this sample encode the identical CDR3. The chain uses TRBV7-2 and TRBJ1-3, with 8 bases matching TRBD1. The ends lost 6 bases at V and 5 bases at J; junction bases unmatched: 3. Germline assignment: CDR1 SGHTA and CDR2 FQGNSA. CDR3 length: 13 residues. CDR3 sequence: CASSWTGRNTIYF. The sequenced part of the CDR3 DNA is TGTGCCAGCAGTTGGACAGGGAGAAACACC.

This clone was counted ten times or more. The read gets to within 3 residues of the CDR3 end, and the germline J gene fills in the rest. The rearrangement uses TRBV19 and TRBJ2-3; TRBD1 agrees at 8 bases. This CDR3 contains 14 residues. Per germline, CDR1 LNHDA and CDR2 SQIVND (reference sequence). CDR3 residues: CASSISRTGNAQYF. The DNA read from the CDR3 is TGTGCCAGTAGTATTTCCCGGACAGGGAATGCG.

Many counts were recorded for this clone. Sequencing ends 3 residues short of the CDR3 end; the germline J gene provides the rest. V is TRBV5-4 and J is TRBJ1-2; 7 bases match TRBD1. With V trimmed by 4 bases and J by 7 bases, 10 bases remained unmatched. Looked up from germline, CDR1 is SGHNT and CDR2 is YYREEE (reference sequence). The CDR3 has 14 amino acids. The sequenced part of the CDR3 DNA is TGTGCCAGCAGCCAGGGGGGTAGGGATAGTGGC. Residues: CASSQGGRDSG. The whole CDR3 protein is CASSQGGRDSGYTF.

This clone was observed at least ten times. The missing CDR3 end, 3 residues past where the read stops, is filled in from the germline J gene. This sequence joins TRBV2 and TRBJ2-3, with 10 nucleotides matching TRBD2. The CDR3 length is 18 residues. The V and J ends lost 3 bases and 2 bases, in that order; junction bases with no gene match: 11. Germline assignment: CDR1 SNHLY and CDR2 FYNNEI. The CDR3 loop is CASSDGGSGGLYTDTQYF. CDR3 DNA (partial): TGTGCCAGCAGTGATGGGGGTAGCGGGGGGCTATACACAGATACG.

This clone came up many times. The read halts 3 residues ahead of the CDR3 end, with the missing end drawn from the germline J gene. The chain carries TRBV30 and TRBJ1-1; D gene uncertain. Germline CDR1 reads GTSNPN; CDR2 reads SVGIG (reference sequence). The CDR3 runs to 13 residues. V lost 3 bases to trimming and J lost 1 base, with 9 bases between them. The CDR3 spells CAWRSRSNTEAFF. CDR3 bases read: TGTGCCTGGAGATCCAGGTCGAACACTGAA.

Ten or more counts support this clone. The sequenced CDR3 bases are TGTGCCAGCAGATTAGCGGGAGTTCCCTACGAG. It specifies CASRLAGVPYE. The entire CDR3 reads CASRLAGVPYEQYF. The chain couples TRBV6-2 or TRBV6-3 to TRBJ2-7, with 9 bases aligning to TRBD2. With the read ending 3 residues before the CDR3 end, the germline J gene is used to fill in that end. Per the germline V gene, CDR1 is MNHEY and CDR2 is SVGEGT. The CDR3 has 14 residues. Trimming cost V 6 bases and J 2 bases; bases outside gene matches: 5.

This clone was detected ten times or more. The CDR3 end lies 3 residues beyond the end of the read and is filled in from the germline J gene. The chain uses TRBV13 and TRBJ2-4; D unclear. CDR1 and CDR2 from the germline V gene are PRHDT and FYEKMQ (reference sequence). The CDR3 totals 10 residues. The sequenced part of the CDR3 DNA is TGTGCCAGCAGCGGGCCCAGT. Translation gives CASSGPS. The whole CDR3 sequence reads CASSGPSQYF.

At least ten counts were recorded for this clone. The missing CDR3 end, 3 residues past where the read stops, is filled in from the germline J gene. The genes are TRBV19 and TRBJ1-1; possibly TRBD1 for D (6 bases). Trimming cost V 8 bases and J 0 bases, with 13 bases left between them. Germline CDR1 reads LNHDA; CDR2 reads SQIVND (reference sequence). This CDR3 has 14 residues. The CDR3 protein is CASLQQGVNTEAFF. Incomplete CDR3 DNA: TGTGCCAGTCTCCAACAGGGTGTGAACACTGAA.

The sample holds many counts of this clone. CDR3 loop: CASSSGTSTDTQYF. The DNA read from the CDR3 is TGTGCCAGCAGTTCCGGGACTAGCACAGATACG. This rearrangement joins TRBV6-4 to TRBJ2-3; possibly TRBD2 for D (6 bases). The observed sequence ends 3 residues before the CDR3 terminus, with the missing tail filled in from the germline J gene. The ends were cut back, 5 bases at V and 0 bases at J, with 9 bases in the middle. The CDR3 runs to 14 residues. The V gene's germline CDR1 is MRHNA and CDR2 SNTAGT.

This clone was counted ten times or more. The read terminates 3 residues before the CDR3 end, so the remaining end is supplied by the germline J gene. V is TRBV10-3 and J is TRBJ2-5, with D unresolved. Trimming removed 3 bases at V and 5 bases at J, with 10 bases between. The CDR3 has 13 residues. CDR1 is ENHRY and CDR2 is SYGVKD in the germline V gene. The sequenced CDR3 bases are TGTGCCATCAGTGAAAGGCAGAAGGAGACC. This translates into CAISERQKET. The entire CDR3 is CAISERQKETQYF.

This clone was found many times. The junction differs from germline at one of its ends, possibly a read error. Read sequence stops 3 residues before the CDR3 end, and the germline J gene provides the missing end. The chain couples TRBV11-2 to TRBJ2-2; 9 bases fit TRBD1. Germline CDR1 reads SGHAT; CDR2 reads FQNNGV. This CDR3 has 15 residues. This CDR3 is CASSSDRGNPGELFF. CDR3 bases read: TGTGCCAGCAGCTCCGACAGGGGGAACCCCGGGGAG.

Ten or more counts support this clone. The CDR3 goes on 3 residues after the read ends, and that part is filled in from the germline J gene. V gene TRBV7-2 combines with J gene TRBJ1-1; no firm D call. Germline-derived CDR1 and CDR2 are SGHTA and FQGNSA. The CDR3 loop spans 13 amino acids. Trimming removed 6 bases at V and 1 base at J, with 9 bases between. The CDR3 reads CASSHTWNTEAFF. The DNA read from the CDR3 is TGTGCCAGCAGTCACACATGGAACACTGAA.

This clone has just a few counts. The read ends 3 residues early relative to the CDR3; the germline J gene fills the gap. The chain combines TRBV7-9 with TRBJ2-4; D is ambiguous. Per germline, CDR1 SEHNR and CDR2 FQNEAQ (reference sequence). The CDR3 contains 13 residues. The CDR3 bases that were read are TGTGCCAGCAGCTTAGAAGGTGATTATGGT. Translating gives CASSLEGDYG. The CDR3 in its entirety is CASSLEGDYGQYF.

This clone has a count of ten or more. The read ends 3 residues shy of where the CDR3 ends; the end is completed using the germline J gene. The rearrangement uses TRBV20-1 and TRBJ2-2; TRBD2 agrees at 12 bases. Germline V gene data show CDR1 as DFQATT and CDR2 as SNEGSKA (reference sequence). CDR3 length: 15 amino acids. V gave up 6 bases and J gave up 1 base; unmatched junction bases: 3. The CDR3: CSASGLAGNTGELFF. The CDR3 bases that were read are TGCAGTGCCTCGGGACTAGCGGGGAACACCGGGGAG.